A selection of T cell receptor beta chains follows, all from one sample in a study of patients and donors after allogeneic stem cell transplantation. MiXCR, run by TCRdb on the RT-PCR reads, gives a single entry per CDR3 protein. This sample carries about 960,000 distinct CDR3 sequences, under 20% of them seen once, and the ten largest clones take around 6%. Sequencing was done on a sample of blood, either unsorted or a sorted T cell fraction (not recorded which). The receptors originated from a human donor who was either an allogeneic HSCT recipient or a stem cell or donor lymphocyte infusion donor (not recorded which). It is not recorded whose cells these are; they may come from a transplant donor. The CDR3 runs from the conserved cysteine through the conserved F or W. The order of the fields is V gene, D gene, clone size, J gene, CDR3 DNA, CDR3 protein. A D gene is named only where the DNA matches it firmly. Clone size is given for some rows only: seen once, a few or many times, or a class if the clone is expanded.

TRBV5-6	.	.	TRBJ1-3	TGTGCCAGCAGCGCGCCGGGAATCGGAAACACCATATATTTT	CASSAPGIGNTIYF
TRBV9	.	.	TRBJ1-1	TGTGCCAGCAGCGTAGCCCTTCTAGGCAGCGGGGACACTGAAGCTTTCTTT	CASSVALLGSGDTEAFF
TRBV11-2	.	few	TRBJ2-3	TGTGCCAGCACCGTGACAGGTAGCACAGATACGCAGTATTTT	CASTVTGSTDTQYF
TRBV20-1	TRBD1	.	TRBJ1-1	TGCAGTGCTGGCGGACAGGGGGACACTGAAGCTTTCTTT	CSAGGQGDTEAFF
TRBV12-3/TRBV12-4	.	few	TRBJ1-1	TGTGCCAGCAGATTGCGGGGGGCGAACACTGAAGCTTTCTTT	CASRLRGANTEAFF
TRBV29-1	.	.	TRBJ2-5	TGCAGCGTTGAAGTACAGGGAATGGTGCAAGAGACCCAGTACTTC	CSVEVQGMVQETQYF
TRBV5-1	.	.	TRBJ2-1	TGCGCCAGCAGCTTGCCGTCCCGGGGGTCGAACAATGAGCAGTTCTTC	CASSLPSRGSNNEQFF
TRBV21-1	.	.	TRBJ2-7	TGTGCCAGCAGCAAAGTCGACCCTTCCCCCTACGAGCAGTACTTC	CASSKVDPSPYEQYF
TRBV3-1	TRBD1	.	TRBJ2-1	TGTGCCAGCAGCCAGCCCGGGACAGGCATTAGTGAGCAGTTCTTC	CASSQPGTGISEQFF
TRBV9	TRBD2	few	TRBJ2-2	TGTGCCAGCAGCGAACTCCGACTAGCGGGGGGTGGTGACACCGGGGAGCTGTTTTTT	CASSELRLAGGGDTGELFF
TRBV27	TRBD1	.	TRBJ2-7	TGTGCCAGCAGTACGGGGACAGGCCAGGGCGAGCAGTACTTC	CASSTGTGQGEQYF
TRBV3-1	.	few	TRBJ2-1	TGTGCCAGCAGCCAAGGAGGGGATGAGCAGTTCTTC	CASSQGGDEQFF
TRBV6-5	.	many	TRBJ1-3	TGTGCCAGCAGTTACGCGTCACAGGCTATCTCTGGAAACACCATATATTTT	CASSYASQAISGNTIYF
TRBV5-1	.	.	TRBJ2-7	TGCGCCAGCAGCCCAGGGGACTTAAGCTCCTACGAGCAGTACTTC	CASSPGDLSSYEQYF
TRBV20-1	.	few	TRBJ2-1	TGCAGTGCTAGAGAGGTACCCCACAATGAGCAGTTCTTC	CSAREVPHNEQFF
TRBV24-1	TRBD2	few	TRBJ2-2	TGTGCCACCAGTGATCTCCGGGTAGCTGCGGGAGGGCCTCGAACCGGGGAGCTGTTTTTT	CATSDLRVAAGGPRTGELFF